A selection of T cell receptor beta chains follows, all from one sample in a study of blood T cell repertoires in COVID-19. Sequencing was performed with immunoSEQ multiplex PCR; in TCRdb, only in-frame clones are kept and a portion is missing. The table has fewer than 250,000 clones, around nine tenths seen once; the top ten hold about 0.79%. Sequenced: peripheral blood. All receptors come from a man aged 25-40 years with COVID-19, enrolled during active disease. Each CDR3 is given with its conserved first and last residue. The order of the fields is J gene, V gene, D gene, clone size, CDR3 DNA, CDR3 protein. D genes are given only for firm matches. A clone size is listed for some rows: how often the clone was seen (once, few, many), or a class if it is expanded.

TRBJ2-1 TRBV19 TRBD2 NA TGTGCCAGTAGTATAAGTCTAGCGGGGGGAAGGGATGAGCAGTTCTTC CASSISLAGGRDEQFF
TRBJ1-2 TRBV19 NA NA TGTGCCAGTAGTTCCCGGACAGCCCGCTCCTATGGCTACACCTTC CASSSRTARSYGYTF
TRBJ2-7 TRBV20-1 NA NA TGCAGTGCTAGTAAGAGGCAGGGGTCCTACGAGCAGTACTTC CSASKRQGSYEQYF
TRBJ2-2 TRBV4-1 TRBD1 NA TGCGCCAGCAGCTATTCAAGGACAGGGCAGGTTGATTGGACCGGGGAGCTGTTTTTT CASSYSRTGQVDWTGELFF
TRBJ2-2 TRBV27 TRBD2 NA TGTGCCAGCAGTTTATTTACTAGCGGGGGGGCCATGGCCGGGGAGCTGTTTTTT CASSLFTSGGAMAGELFF
TRBJ1-2 TRBV28 NA NA TGTGCCAGCAGCCAACGCCTGACAACCGGACAGATATTTAACTATGGCTACACCTTC CASSQRLTTGQIFNYGYTF
TRBJ1-4 TRBV6-5 TRBD1 once TGTGCCAGCAGCCGATCGGGGACAGCATATGAAAAACTGTTTTTT CASSRSGTAYEKLFF
TRBJ1-1 TRBV29-1 NA once TGCAGCGTTGTCACGAACGGGGAGACTGAAGCTTTCTTT CSVVTNGETEAFF
TRBJ2-1 TRBV11-3 TRBD2 NA TGTGCCAGCAGCTCCGGGACTAGCGGCATGGGCTCCTACAATGAGCAGTTCTTC CASSSGTSGMGSYNEQFF
TRBJ1-3 TRBV4-1 NA NA TGCGCCAGCAGCCAAGTGGCCGCTGGAAACACCATATATTTT CASSQVAAGNTIYF
TRBJ1-1 TRBV9 NA NA TGTGCCAGCAGCCAGGTTGGGACTGAAGCTTTCTTT CASSQVGTEAFF
TRBJ2-1 TRBV9 TRBD2 NA TGTGCCAGCAGCGTAGGTGGTCTAGCGGGGGTTAACTACTACAATGAGCAGTTCTTC CASSVGGLAGVNYYNEQFF
TRBJ1-1 TRBV9 NA NA TGTGCCAGCAACCCCGCAGCGGGTGATGAAGCTTTCTTT CASNPAAGDEAFF
TRBJ2-3 TRBV10-1 TRBD2 NA TGCGCCAGCAGTGAAGAAGCGGGGGGAGTCCCGCGCACAGATACGCAGTATTTT CASSEEAGGVPRTDTQYF
TRBJ2-7 TRBV4-1 NA NA TGCGCCAGCAGCCAAGGGTTGGCTCCTTACGAGCAGTACTTC CASSQGLAPYEQYF
TRBJ2-3 TRBV30 NA NA TGTGCCTGGAATTTGGGAGCCCGCACAGATACGCAGTATTTT CAWNLGARTDTQYF
TRBJ2-2 TRBV19 NA NA TGTGCCAGTAGTATAGACAGGGCCGGGGAGCTGTTTTTT CASSIDRAGELFF
TRBJ2-2 TRBV7-2 TRBD1 NA TGTGCCAGCAGCTGGGCGACAGGGCCCACCGGGGAGCTGTTTTTT CASSWATGPTGELFF
TRBJ1-5 TRBV30 NA NA TGTGCCTGGAGTGTAAGGGGTGGACAGCCCCAGCATTTT CAWSVRGGQPQHF
TRBJ2-5 TRBV7-3 NA NA TGTGCCAGCAGCTTAAACGGGGACCAAGAGACCCAGTACTTC CASSLNGDQETQYF
TRBJ1-1 TRBV10-1 TRBD1 NA TGCGCCAGCAGTGATAGACAGGGGGTCACTGAAGCTTTCTTT CASSDRQGVTEAFF
TRBJ1-1 TRBV6-4 TRBD1 NA TGTGCCAGCAGTGACTCTGGAGGGGGCAGAATTGAAGCTTTCTTT CASSDSGGGRIEAFF
TRBJ2-1 TRBV19 TRBD1 NA TGTGCCAGTAGTACGGACAGGACACTCATGTCTGAGCAGTTCTTC CASSTDRTLMSEQFF
TRBJ1-2 TRBV27 TRBD1 NA TGTGCCAGCAGTTTTAGGGGGCAGAACTATGGCTACACCTTC CASSFRGQNYGYTF
TRBJ2-2 TRBV6-2/TRBV6-3 NA NA TGTGCCAGCAGTTACATTCTCACCGGGGAGCTGTTTTTT CASSYILTGELFF
TRBJ1-1 TRBV3-1/TRBV3-2 NA NA TGTGCCAGCAGCCAAGCCGGGGGGAGGAACACTGAAGCTTTCTTT CASSQAGGRNTEAFF
TRBJ2-7 TRBV19 TRBD2 once TGTGCCAGTAGTGGTACTAGCGGGGGGCGCGGCGAGCAGTACTTC CASSGTSGGRGEQYF
TRBJ1-5 TRBV7-2 NA NA TGTGCCAGCAGCCCTCGAACCGGGGGGCAGCCCCAGCATTTT CASSPRTGGQPQHF
TRBJ1-1 TRBV10-1 TRBD1 NA TGCGCCAGCAGTCCCGGGACAGGGTGGACTGAAGCTTTCTTT CASSPGTGWTEAFF
TRBJ2-5 TRBV6-2/TRBV6-3 TRBD2 NA TGTGCCAGCAGTCGCGGACTAGCGGGGGTGTCGGGACAAGAGACCCAGTACTTC CASSRGLAGVSGQETQYF
TRBJ1-2 TRBV11-3 NA NA TGTGCCAGCAGCCAGAATTCGGGGGACTACACCTTC CASSQNSGDYTF
TRBJ1-1 TRBV30 TRBD1 NA TGTGCCTGGGAGGGACAGGTAGGCATGAACACTGAAGCTTTCTTT CAWEGQVGMNTEAFF
TRBJ2-5 TRBV5-4 TRBD2 NA TGTGCCAGCAGCTGGGGCGCGGGGGGGGCACACTTC CASSWGAGGAHF
TRBJ1-1 TRBV18 NA NA TGTGCCAGCTCACCACCGAACAGGGAAAATGAAGCTTTCTTT CASSPPNRENEAFF
TRBJ1-2 TRBV5-4 NA NA TGTGCCAGCAGCTTGCAAGGACAGCGATCCTATGGCTACACCTTC CASSLQGQRSYGYTF
TRBJ1-6 TRBV6-1 TRBD1 NA TGTGCCAGCAGTGAAGCGCTTCCGGGACAGGGTTTCTCACCCCTCCACTTT CASSEALPGQGFSPLHF
TRBJ1-1 TRBV7-2 TRBD1 NA TGTGCATCCGGAGGGACAGTGAACACTGAAGCTTTCTTT CASGGTVNTEAFF
TRBJ1-6 TRBV3-1/TRBV3-2 TRBD1 NA TGTGCCAGCAGCCAAGGGGAGACAGGGGGCTATAATTCACCCCTCCACTTT CASSQGETGGYNSPLHF
TRBJ2-7 TRBV11-2 TRBD1 once TGTGCCAGCAGCCCGGACAGGGGCTACGAGCAGTACTTC CASSPDRGYEQYF
TRBJ2-1 TRBV30 NA few TGTGCCTGCCGCGGGGGCCTAGGTGAGCAGTTCTTC CACRGGLGEQFF
TRBJ1-2 TRBV13 NA NA TGTGCCAGCAGCTTTCCCGGACAGCTCGCTGTCTCAGGTTTCGGCTACACCTTC CASSFPGQLAVSGFGYTF
TRBJ2-7 TRBV5-6 TRBD1 NA TGTGCCAGCAGCCCCGACAGGGGGTACTCCTACGAGCAGTACTTC CASSPDRGYSYEQYF
TRBJ1-5 TRBV3-1/TRBV3-2 NA few TGTGCCAGCAGCCAAGATGAGCAGCCCCAGCATTTT CASSQDEQPQHF
TRBJ1-5 TRBV24-1 NA NA TGTGCCACCAGTCAATCGAGTTTCAATCAGCCCCAGCATTTT CATSQSSFNQPQHF
TRBJ1-2 TRBV11-2 NA NA TGTGCCAGCAGCCCCCCCGTCGTCGGGGGGCGCGAAGGCTACACCTTC CASSPPVVGGREGYTF
TRBJ2-6 TRBV27 NA NA TGTGCCAGCAGTTGGACTGACCCCAGCTCTGGGGCCAACGTCCTGACTTTC CASSWTDPSSGANVLTF
TRBJ1-2 TRBV4-1 TRBD1 few TGCGCCAGCCAAAAGCCGGGACAGGGGTATGGCTACACCTTC CASQKPGQGYGYTF
TRBJ2-1 TRBV5-4 TRBD1 NA TGTGCCAGCAGTCAAGACAGGGGCAGGTACAATGAGCAGTTCTTC CASSQDRGRYNEQFF
TRBJ2-5 TRBV5-6 NA NA TGTGCCAGCAGCTTCGACCGAGAGCGGACCCAGTACTTC CASSFDRERTQYF
TRBJ2-6 TRBV2 TRBD1 once TGTGCCAGCAGCCCCGGGACAGGAGGGGTTGGGGCCAACGTCCTGACTTTC CASSPGTGGVGANVLTF
TRBJ2-3 TRBV11-2 TRBD2 NA TGTGCCAGCAGCTCAGCGGGAGACATGGGAGATACGCAGTATTTT CASSSAGDMGDTQYF
TRBJ2-2 TRBV5-1 NA NA TGCGCCAGCAGCTTGAGACAGACGAACACCGGGGAGCTGTTTTTT CASSLRQTNTGELFF
TRBJ1-4 TRBV2 NA NA TGTGCCAGCAGCTTCAGGGGAGTCGGTGCGGGCGAAAAACTGTTTTTT CASSFRGVGAGEKLFF
TRBJ1-5 TRBV7-9 NA NA TGTGCCAGCAGCCAGAATAGCAATCAGCCCCAGCATTTT CASSQNSNQPQHF
TRBJ2-3 TRBV28 TRBD2 NA TGTGCCAGCAGGACCGTAGCGGGGGGGCCTCATAGCACAGATACGCAGTATTTT CASRTVAGGPHSTDTQYF